Sequencing of this TCR beta chain was carried out in a study of OX40 agonist ivuxolimab in advanced cancers. Study-level background: Ivuxolimab, an antibody acting as an agonist of OX40 (CD134), was used to treat patients. The dose-escalation cohort was over 65% male, with a mean age of around 60 years, ranging roughly 20 to 90. Study-wide results and limits: Clonal expansion by week 6 occurred in CD4+ and CD8+ blood T cells (at 0.1 to 3.0 mg/kg). Clonal expansion among partial responders at 0.1-3.0 mg/kg ranked near the lowest.

The length of the CDR3 is 15 residues. Per germline, CDR1 LGHNA and CDR2 YSLEER. Trimming cost V 0 bases and J 6 bases, with 11 bases left between them. Measured with immunoSEQ multiplex PCR; TCRdb has only the in-frame clones, and not every one. The sample includes fewer than 10,000 clones, roughly 70% of them seen just once. About this clone: Its specificity is unknown.

The rearrangement links TRBV4-3 to TRBJ2-2, with no clear D. This clonotype was sampled from an adult with an advanced solid tumor such as melanoma, head and neck, liver or kidney cancer. This sample comprised CD4+ or CD8+ T cells sorted from blood, obtained in a trial of the OX40 agonist ivuxolimab. CDR3 coding DNA: TGCGCCAGCAGCCAAGATCGTCTAGTCCCCGGGGAGCTGTTTTTT. Translated: CASSQDRLVPGELFF.